Following are 13 T cell receptor beta chains from one sample sequenced in a study of T cell responses to AZD1222 COVID-19 vaccine. Using immunoSEQ multiplex PCR, the repertoire was profiled, and TCRdb retains in-frame clones only, with some absent. Of 92,000 or so clones in the sample, around 90% were seen once. The specimen was peripheral blood, collected on day 0 of AZD1222 vaccination. Source of these receptors: an adult in good health.

Concerning this clone itself: A junction end diverges from the germline sequence, so it may reflect a read error. The chain uses TRBV14 and TRBJ2-1; weak D call: TRBD2 (6 bases). The CDR3 covers 13 residues. CDR1 and CDR2 (germline): SGHDN, FVKESK. CDR3 DNA: TGTGCCAGCGGGTTAAGCGGACTAATGTCACCGGTCTTC. Translating gives CASGLSGLMSPVF.

The V gene is TRBV5-4, the J gene TRBJ2-3, with D unclear. Trimming shortened V by 1 base and J by 0 bases, and 3 bases separated the two germline ends. Per germline, CDR1 SGHNT and CDR2 YYREEE (reference sequence). The CDR3 totals 13 residues. The DNA for the CDR3 is TGTGCCAGCAGCTTGACTAGCACAGATACGCAGTATTTT. Translation: CASSLTSTDTQYF.

This rearrangement joins TRBV11-2 to TRBJ2-2, with D possibly being TRBD2 (6 bases). The CDR3 covers 18 residues. The germline V and J ends were trimmed by 2 bases and 9 bases, with 25 bases remaining between them. Germline V gives CDR1 SGHAT, CDR2 FQNNGV. The CDR3 DNA follows: TGTGCCAGCAGCTTACTAACCCTGGGCCTGGCGGGGTCGAGGGAGCTGTTTTTT. Residues: CASSLLTLGLAGSRELFF. Variable domain in full (rest from reference TRBV11-2 and TRBJ2-2): EAGVAQSPRYKIIEKRQSVAFWCNPISGHATLYWYQQILGQGPKLLIQFQNNGVVDDSQLPKDRFSAERLKGVDSTLKIQPAKLEDSAVYLCASSLLTLGLAGSRELFFGEGSRLTVL.

The chain employs TRBV10-2 and TRBJ2-3; possibly TRBD1 for D (5 bases). This CDR3 comprises 13 residues. The V gene lost 4 bases and the J gene lost 0 bases, with 5 bases spanning the gap. Looked up from germline, CDR1 is WSHSY and CDR2 is SAAADI. CDR3 sequence reads: CASSGQSTDTQYF. DNA for the CDR3: TGCGCCAGCAGTGGACAGAGCACAGATACGCAGTATTTT.

CDR3 residues: CAISESEGQPQHF. CDR3 nucleotide sequence: TGTGCCATCAGTGAGTCGGAGGGTCAGCCCCAGCATTTT. This chain connects TRBV10-3 to TRBJ1-5; D unresolved. CDR1 is ENHRY, CDR2 SYGVKD, per germline. The CDR3 length is 13 residues. Trimming took 0 bases from V and 6 from J, leaving 6 bases between them.

The V call is TRBV19, the J call TRBJ2-5, with D maybe TRBD2 (6 bases). This CDR3 is built from 15 residues. CDR1 and CDR2 (germline): LNHDA, SQIVND (reference sequence). The V end was cut by 3 bases, the J end by 2 bases, with 13 bases between. DNA for the CDR3: TGTGCCAGTAGTATGTTGAGCGGAGGGCAAGAGACCCAGTACTTC. Amino acid sequence: CASSMLSGGQETQYF.

This chain connects TRBV5-5 to TRBJ1-2; 7 nucleotides match TRBD1. Germline-derived CDR1 and CDR2 are SGHKS and YYEKEE (reference sequence). CDR3 length: 14 amino acids. V was pared by 4 bases and J by 4 bases, with 7 bases of the junction left unmatched. The CDR3 coding sequence is TGTGCCAGCAGCCCCTGGGACAGCGCCTATGGCTACACCTTC. The encoded protein is CASSPWDSAYGYTF.

The V gene is TRBV4-1, the J gene TRBJ2-1; 8 positions agree with TRBD1. J gave up 7 bases and V 1 base, and 6 bases lay outside the gene matches. Germline V CDR1 and CDR2: MGHRA, YSYEKL. CDR3 length: 15 residues. The CDR3 DNA reads TGCGCCAGCAGCCAAGGGGCAACAGGGGGTAATGAGCAGTTCTTC. The encoded protein is CASSQGATGGNEQFF.

The chain couples TRBV28 to TRBJ1-2; possible D gene TRBD1, 5 bases. This CDR3 region has 15 residues. Trimming removed 6 bases from V and 5 bases from J, with 19 bases in between. Germline-derived CDR1 and CDR2 are MDHEN and SYDVKM. DNA for the CDR3: TGTGCCAGCAGCATCGGCGGGGCCTTCGAATATGGCTACACCTTC. Translation: CASSIGGAFEYGYTF.

The rearrangement uses TRBV24-1 and TRBJ2-5; D is perhaps TRBD2 (6 bases). The CDR3 totals 16 residues. Trimming left V 4 bases short and J 0 bases short, with 14 bases between. In germline, CDR1 is KGHDR, CDR2 SFDVKD. CDR3 nucleotides: TGTGCCACCAGTGAGGCCGGGAGCCCTGACCAAGAGACCCAGTACTTC. This codes for CATSEAGSPDQETQYF.

The V and J genes are TRBV6-2 or TRBV6-3 and TRBJ2-7; 7 bases are a match to TRBD2. This CDR3 spans 15 amino acids. The germline V gene encodes CDR1 MNHEY and CDR2 SVGEGT. Trimming cost V 0 bases and J 3 bases; bases outside gene matches: 5. The CDR3 DNA reads TGTGCCAGCAGTTACTCGAACCTAGCGGACTACGAGCAGTACTTC. Translated: CASSYSNLADYEQYF.

The chain uses TRBV7-6 and TRBJ2-1; D call uncertain. Trimming took off 0 bases at V and 8 bases at J, with 8 bases between the two ends. The CDR3 totals 13 residues. Germline V gives CDR1 SGHVS, CDR2 FNYEAQ. The CDR3 sequence is CASSLASKDEQFF. CDR3 nucleotides: TGTGCCAGCAGCTTAGCAAGTAAGGATGAGCAGTTCTTC.

The V and J genes are TRBV3-1 (or the pseudogene TRBV3-2) and TRBJ2-7, with 9 bases lining up with TRBD2. The CDR3 is 14 amino acids. Germline V lookup: CDR1 LGHDT, CDR2 YNNKEL (reference sequence). The J segment lost 4 bases and the V segment lost 5 bases, leaving 6 bases of the junction unmatched. The CDR3 DNA reads TGTGCCAGCAGCGGGGCTAGCGGGACGTACGAGCAGTACTTC. Translation: CASSGASGTYEQYF.